The source of this T cell receptor (beta chain) is a study of blood T cell repertoires in COVID-19. Patients at the Seattle site were enrolled during active infection and followed longitudinally. Profiling relied on immunoSEQ multiplex PCR, and the TCRdb table lists in-frame clones only, not all of them. The sample consists of tens of thousands of clones, around nine tenths of them appearing once. The germline V gene has CDR1 LGHDT and CDR2 YNNKEL (reference sequence). The CDR3 sequence is 18 residues long. Trimming cost V 0 bases and J 10 bases; bases outside gene matches: 16. V is TRBV3-1 (or the pseudogene TRBV3-2) and J is TRBJ2-1; 9 positions match TRBD2. This TCR was recovered from a woman in her sixties with COVID-19, enrolled during active disease. The sequenced material came from peripheral blood. CDR3 sequence (DNA): TGTGCCAGCAGCCAAGATTCTGCTAGCGGGACGTATTCACTAGAGCAGTTCTTC. Its translation is CASSQDSASGTYSLEQFF.